This entry features one T cell receptor (beta chain) sequence. The antigen remains undetermined. Every donor was a healthy Caucasian. These data belong to a study of identical twins. Study-level findings and limits: Monozygotic twins shared more out-of-frame TCR alpha than recombination models predicted. In drawing conclusions, the study used cross-sectional statistical analysis and did not follow the same donors. One should note that invariant MAIT and iNKT cells could partly confound zero-insertion analyses.

TCRdb called the 5' RACE reads again in MiXCR, with one record for every CDR3 protein. This table holds about 1.7 million distinct CDR3 sequences, roughly a third found once. The sequence derives from a newborn girl in good health. Sequencing was carried out using cord blood.

DNA of the CDR3: TGTGCCAGTAGTAAGAGTTGGGGGGGTTCCTACAATGAGCAGTTCTTC. This gives the protein CASSKSWGGSYNEQFF. The rearrangement joins TRBV19 to TRBJ2-1; 7 nucleotides line up with TRBD2. The CDR3 has 16 residues. The junction had 7 bases not matched to a gene; V was cut back by 4 bases and J by 1 base. Germline CDR1 reads LNHDA; CDR2 reads SQIVND (reference sequence).